Listed here are 28 T cell receptor beta chains from one sample, sequenced in a study of technical replicates of blood from a handful of donors. Sequencing was performed with immunoSEQ multiplex PCR; in TCRdb, only in-frame clones are kept and a portion is missing. Here the sample spans about 83,000 clones, about 96% being singletons. Sequencing was done on a sample of T cells isolated from PBMCs. These receptors all stem from a human donor in good health.

This clone was seen just once. This chain links TRBV7-2 with TRBJ1-4; 8 nucleotides line up with TRBD1. From germline, CDR1 is SGHTA and CDR2 FQGNSA. This CDR3 is 14 amino acids long. Losses at the gene ends were 5 bases for V and 7 bases for J; bases not matched to a gene: 6. The CDR3 region has the DNA TGTGCCAGCAGCACAGGACAGGGCATTGAAAAACTGTTTTTT. Translation gives CASSTGQGIEKLFF.

J is TRBJ2-3 and V is TRBV20-1; D uncertain. Deletions cut 6 bases from V and 3 bases from J, with 7 bases between. The CDR3 extends over 11 amino acids. The germline V gene encodes CDR1 DFQATT and CDR2 SNEGSKA (reference sequence). CDR3 nucleotide sequence: TGCAGTGCGCCCAGAACAGATACGCAGTATTTT. It specifies CSAPRTDTQYF.

CDR3 coding DNA: TGTGCCAGCAGCGTTGGCCCCACAATTGAAGCTTTCTTT. Its translation is CASSVGPTIEAFF. This sequence joins TRBV9 and TRBJ1-1; D not certain. Trimming removed 2 bases at V and 7 bases at J, with 12 bases between. CDR3 length: 13 residues. Per germline, CDR1 SGDLS and CDR2 YYNGEE.

The chain uses TRBV7-8 and TRBJ2-5, with a weak D call TRBD1 (6 bases). The V end was cut by 4 bases, the J end by 2 bases, with 11 bases between. Per the germline V gene, CDR1 is SGHVS and CDR2 is FQNEAQ. There are 14 residues in the CDR3. This chain's CDR3 is CASSSTGLQETQYF. The CDR3 DNA is TGTGCCAGCAGCTCGACAGGCCTTCAAGAGACCCAGTACTTC. The complete variable domain, with remaining parts taken from reference TRBV7-8 and TRBJ2-5, reads GAGVSQSPRYKVAKRGQDVALRCDPISGHVSLFWYQQALGQGPEFLTYFQNEAQLDKSGLPSDRFFAERPEGSVSTLKIQRTQQEDSAVYLCASSSTGLQETQYFGPGTRLLVL.

The V gene is TRBV7-3, the J gene TRBJ2-3; D may be TRBD2 (6 bases). Germline loops: CDR1 SGHTA, CDR2 FQGTGA. The V end was cut by 3 bases, the J end by 4 bases, with 11 bases between. CDR3 size: 14 residues. CDR3 region: CASSFTGEADTQYF. The CDR3 DNA follows: TGTGCCAGCAGCTTTACGGGAGAGGCAGATACGCAGTATTTT.

This chain connects TRBV6-6 to TRBJ2-7, with 14 bases lining up with TRBD2. CDR1 and CDR2 (germline): MNHNY, SVGAGI (reference sequence). The trim removed 10 bases at V and 3 bases at J, leaving 5 bases unmatched. CDR3 length: 14 residues. CDR3 bases: TGTGCCACTACCGGGACTAGCGGGGGCTACGAGCAGTACTTC. Translating gives CATTGTSGGYEQYF.

The chain recombines TRBV30 with TRBJ2-5; 8 bases map to TRBD2. Germline V gene data show CDR1 as GTSNPN and CDR2 as SVGIG (reference sequence). Germline trimming cut 4 bases from V and 4 bases from J; bases unmatched to any gene: 5. This CDR3 is 13 amino acids long. CDR3 sequence: CAWKASGLETQYF. The CDR3 bases are TGTGCCTGGAAGGCTAGCGGGTTAGAGACCCAGTACTTC.

This chain links TRBV5-4 with TRBJ2-3; 7 bases are shared with TRBD2. The V and J ends lost 4 bases and 1 base, in that order; junction bases with no gene match: 9. Germline values: CDR1 SGHNT, CDR2 YYREEE (reference sequence). This CDR3 spans 16 amino acids. CDR3 DNA sequence: TGTGCCAGCAGCGTTGAAAGCGGGATTCGCACAGATACGCAGTATTTT. Its translation: CASSVESGIRTDTQYF.

The V gene is TRBV5-1, the J gene TRBJ1-1, with D tentatively TRBD1 (5 bases). V shed 3 bases and J shed 3 bases, with 12 bases lying between them. Germline CDR1 and CDR2: SGHRS and YFSETQ. The CDR3 is 14 amino acids. The CDR3 bases are TGCGCCAGCAGCTGGATACAAGGGGACACTGAAGCTTTCTTT. This translates into CASSWIQGDTEAFF.

V is TRBV5-1 and J is TRBJ1-3, with D maybe TRBD1 (5 bases). The V end lost 4 bases, the J end lost 2 bases, and 13 bases lay between the germline ends. Germline V lookup: CDR1 SGHRS, CDR2 YFSETQ. The CDR3 consists of 15 residues. The CDR3 protein is CASSLGPATGNTIYF. In DNA, the CDR3 is TGCGCCAGCAGCCTGGGGCCCGCAACTGGAAACACCATATATTTT.

This chain links TRBV6-5 with TRBJ1-2; a weak D match, TRBD1 (6 bases). This CDR3 region has 11 residues. Trimming took off 10 bases at V and 4 bases at J, with 10 bases between the two ends. The germline V gene encodes CDR1 MNHEY and CDR2 SVGAGI. CDR3 sequence: CATGVGYGYTF. In nucleotides, the CDR3 is TGTGCCACAGGGGTAGGCTATGGCTACACCTTC.

The rearrangement joins TRBV4-1 to TRBJ1-5; 8 bases fit TRBD1. The CDR3 length is 15 residues. CDR1 is MGHRA, CDR2 YSYEKL, per germline. After removal of 0 bases from V and 6 bases from J, the junction contained 4 bases not matched to a gene. The CDR3 is CASSQETGVGQPQHF. DNA for the CDR3: TGCGCCAGCAGCCAAGAGACAGGGGTAGGTCAGCCCCAGCATTTT.

The chain recombines TRBV15 with TRBJ2-6; the D is unclear. The CDR3 is made up of 15 amino acids. V lost 1 base, J lost 3 bases, and 7 bases lay in between. Germline CDR1 and CDR2: LNHNV and YYDKDF (reference sequence). The CDR3, as DNA: TGTGCCACCAGCAGAGTTATAGTTGGGGCCAACGTCCTGACTTTC. Its translation is CATSRVIVGANVLTF. The full variable domain, with the rest looked up from reference TRBV15 and TRBJ2-6, is DAMVIQNPRYQVTQFGKPVTLSCSQTLNHNVMYWYQQKSSQAPKLLFHYYDKDFNNEADTPDNFQSRRPNTSFCFLDIRSPGLGDTAMYLCATSRVIVGANVLTFGAGSRLTVL.

V usage is TRBV27 and J usage is TRBJ2-7; possibly TRBD1 for D (5 bases). The CDR3 spans 14 residues. CDR1 is MNHEY and CDR2 is SMNVEV in the germline V gene (reference sequence). With 3 bases removed from V and 5 bases from J, the gap between germline ends came to 14 bases. CDR3 sequence: CASSLGQTPHEQYF. The CDR3, as DNA: TGTGCCAGCAGTTTGGGGCAAACCCCCCACGAGCAGTACTTC.

This clone was seen once. The rearrangement joins TRBV7-3 to TRBJ2-1, with D maybe TRBD2 (6 bases). This CDR3 comprises 15 residues. Germline loops: CDR1 SGHTA, CDR2 FQGTGA. V lost 6 bases to trimming and J lost 5 bases, with 17 bases between them. CDR3 in amino acids: CASSSGLPQNNEQFF. In DNA form, the CDR3 reads TGTGCCAGCAGTTCCGGACTACCCCAGAACAATGAGCAGTTCTTC.

The V call is TRBV19, the J call TRBJ1-1; 10 bases are shared with TRBD1. The CDR3 consists of 15 residues. With 4 bases clipped from V and 3 bases from J, the junction kept 5 bases outside the gene matches. Germline V gives CDR1 LNHDA, CDR2 SQIVND (reference sequence). CDR3 bases: TGTGCCAGTAGTACCACCGGGACAGGGGACACTGAAGCTTTCTTT. It encodes CASSTTGTGDTEAFF.

The chain couples TRBV29-1 to TRBJ1-2, with D unresolved. CDR3 length equals 14 residues. V lost 7 bases and J lost 11, with 26 bases in between. CDR1 SQVTM and CDR2 ANQGSEA come from the germline V gene. The CDR3 here is CSALTTGGPESYTF. The CDR3 region has the DNA TGCAGCGCCTTGACAACCGGAGGCCCTGAGAGTTACACCTTC.

V usage is TRBV7-2 and J usage is TRBJ1-4; D is uncertain. The length of the CDR3 is 16 residues. Per the germline V gene, CDR1 is SGHTA and CDR2 is FQGNSA. The V end was cut by 5 bases, the J end by 4 bases, with 17 bases between. CDR3 in amino acids: CASSPNGGRVNEKLFF. The CDR3 nucleotides are TGTGCCAGCAGCCCGAACGGAGGACGGGTTAATGAAAAACTGTTTTTT.

The J gene is TRBJ1-3, the V gene TRBV9; D uncertain. The CDR3 contains 13 residues. V shed 3 bases and J shed 0 bases, with 4 bases lying between them. Germline CDR1 SGDLS, CDR2 YYNGEE. CDR3 sequence (DNA): TGTGCCAGCAGCGGACACTCTGGAAACACCATATATTTT. Protein: CASSGHSGNTIYF.

The gene calls are TRBV13 and TRBJ2-1; 10 bases line up with TRBD2. V lost 8 bases to trimming and J lost 8 bases; unmatched junction nucleotides: 9. The CDR3 consists of 14 residues. Germline CDR1 reads PRHDT; CDR2 reads FYEKMQ (reference sequence). The CDR3 loop reads CASLNLAGADEQFF. The DNA for the CDR3 is TGTGCCAGCTTAAACCTAGCGGGAGCCGATGAGCAGTTCTTC.

The V and J genes are TRBV6-5 and TRBJ2-2, with a weak D call TRBD2 (6 bases). Trimming cost V 5 bases and J 5 bases, with 12 bases left between them. The CDR3 extends over 14 amino acids. Germline assignment: CDR1 MNHEY and CDR2 SVGAGI. CDR3 residues: CASSGTGRTGELFF. The CDR3 nucleotides are TGTGCCAGCAGTGGGACGGGGAGGACCGGGGAGCTGTTTTTT.

This chain joins TRBV30 and TRBJ1-1; D unclear. CDR1 is GTSNPN, CDR2 SVGIG, per germline (reference sequence). The V gene lost 0 bases and the J gene lost 6 bases, with 11 bases spanning the gap. The CDR3 has 13 residues. The CDR3 region is CAWSVISEAEAFF. CDR3 coding DNA: TGTGCCTGGAGTGTAATTTCGGAGGCTGAAGCTTTCTTT.

The table lists this clone with a count of one. The chain combines TRBV5-1 with TRBJ1-1; D is unresolved. The CDR3 consists of 17 residues. Germline V gives CDR1 SGHRS, CDR2 YFSETQ. V lost 4 bases and J 3 bases, leaving 22 bases between the germline ends. The CDR3 sequence: CASSERTGLAWDTEAFF. In nucleotides, the CDR3 is TGCGCCAGCAGCGAGAGGACTGGACTGGCCTGGGACACTGAAGCTTTCTTT.

The chain has TRBV5-4 and TRBJ2-3; possibly TRBD1 for D (5 bases). The CDR3 loop spans 12 amino acids. The V gene lost 1 base and the J gene lost 6 bases, with 6 bases spanning the gap. The germline V gene encodes CDR1 SGHNT and CDR2 YYREEE (reference sequence). The CDR3 spells CASSLYRDTQYF. CDR3 in DNA: TGTGCCAGCAGCTTGTACAGGGATACGCAGTATTTT.

The genes are TRBV21-1 and TRBJ2-7; the D call of TRBD1 is as the table states it, not checked on the DNA. TRBV21-1 is classified as a pseudogene. The CDR3 is 16 residues long. This CDR3 is CASSKGGQGFSYEQYF. DNA of the CDR3: TGTGCCAGCAGCAAAGGGGGACAGGGCTTTAGCTACGAGCAGTACTTC.

This clone was counted once. The chain links TRBV6-5 to TRBJ2-7; the D gene is possibly TRBD1 (6 bases). The V gene's germline CDR1 is MNHEY and CDR2 SVGAGI. Trimming cost V 0 bases and J 4 bases, with 10 bases left between them. This CDR3 has 14 amino acids. The CDR3 nucleotides are TGTGCCAGCAGTTACTCTTCGGGACAATACGAGCAGTACTTC. Its translation: CASSYSSGQYEQYF.

This chain joins TRBV7-9 and TRBJ2-1; D possibly corresponds to TRBD2 (6 bases). The CDR3 is 17 amino acids. From germline, CDR1 is SEHNR and CDR2 FQNEAQ (reference sequence). V was cut by 0 bases and J by 0 bases, with 12 bases left in between. CDR3 coding DNA: TGTGCCAGCAGCTTAGCTTGGGGGGAGAGCTCCTACAATGAGCAGTTCTTC. Residues: CASSLAWGESSYNEQFF.

The chain recombines TRBV19 with TRBJ1-1, with no clear D. From germline, CDR1 is LNHDA and CDR2 SQIVND (reference sequence). There are 13 residues in the CDR3. Trimming removed 1 base from V and 8 bases from J, with 11 bases in between. CDR3 loop: CASSIAPEKEAFF. The CDR3 nucleotides are TGTGCCAGTAGTATAGCCCCCGAGAAAGAAGCTTTCTTT.